The 15 T cell receptor beta chains given below trace back to one sample, sequenced in a study of regulatory T cells in long-lasting Graves disease. The time point is: persistent/refractory GD, antithyroid drugs over 5 years with positive TRAb. Scientists built the TCR library using RNA that was extracted from PBMCs. Relying on iRepertoire HTBI primers and Arm-PCR of CDR3 regions, the team built TCR beta libraries. TCRdb ran MiXCR on the multiplex PCR reads and lists one entry per CDR3 protein. The data show 600,000 to 850,000 distinct CDR3 sequences, 30% seen once. Sequencing used peripheral blood mononuclear cells (PBMCs), obtained when the disease was refractory, from a patient treated with antithyroid drugs. The receptors here all came from a female donor with Graves disease.

This clonotype was detected ten times or more. J is TRBJ1-1 and V is TRBV6-1, with a possible D match to TRBD1 (5 bases). CDR1 is MNHNS and CDR2 is SASEGT in the germline V gene. There are 15 residues in the CDR3. The germline V and J ends were trimmed by 5 bases and 0 bases, with 13 bases remaining between them. The CDR3 DNA reads TGTGCCAGCAGTCCGAGCGGGGCTATGAACACTGAAGCTTTCTTT. The encoded protein is CASSPSGAMNTEAFF.

This rearrangement joins TRBV11-2 to TRBJ2-7; 7 nucleotides agree with TRBD1. CDR1 is SGHAT, CDR2 FQNNGV, per germline. Trimming at V came to 5 bases and at J to 4 bases, leaving 11 bases not matched to a gene. CDR3 size: 15 residues. CDR3 in amino acids: CASSIAWTGGYEQYF. The CDR3 DNA is TGTGCCAGCAGCATAGCATGGACAGGTGGTTACGAGCAGTACTTC.

A word on this clonotype: An end of the junction does not agree with germline; a read error may underlie this. The chain has TRBV5-1 and TRBJ1-1, with a tentative D call TRBD1 (6 bases). The CDR3 is made up of 14 amino acids. Germline lookup yields CDR1 SGHRS and CDR2 YFSETQ. The CDR3 sequence: CASRATGNTEAWGF. In DNA form, the CDR3 reads TGCGCCAGCCGGGCAACAGGGAACACTGAAGCTTGGGGCTTT.

V is TRBV28 and J is TRBJ1-6; D gene unclear. Trimming shortened V by 7 bases and J by 7 bases, and 8 bases separated the two germline ends. CDR3 length: 12 residues. Looked up from germline, CDR1 is MDHEN and CDR2 is SYDVKM. The CDR3 reads CASTAPNSPLHF. The CDR3 DNA sequence: TGTGCCAGCACGGCTCCGAATTCACCCCTCCACTTT.

There are a few counts of this clonotype. The J gene is TRBJ1-1, the V gene TRBV6-1; 9 bases line up with TRBD1. The CDR3 is 15 amino acids. The ends lost 6 bases at V and 2 bases at J; junction bases unmatched: 7. The germline V gene encodes CDR1 MNHNS and CDR2 SASEGT. CDR3 DNA: TGTGCCAGCAGGAGCACGACAGGGGGTAACACTGAAGCTTTCTTT. Protein: CASRSTTGGNTEAFF.

For this clonotype: A read error may be the cause here, since a much bigger clone is one base away. This chain joins TRBV12-3 or TRBV12-4 and TRBJ1-5; a possible D gene is TRBD1 (5 bases). Trimming pared 5 bases from V and 7 bases from J, leaving 12 bases between. This CDR3 contains 13 residues. DNA for the CDR3: TGTGCCAGCAGTGATGAGGGGAGGCAGCCCCAGCATTTT. This translates into CASSDEGRQPQHF.

The table lists this clonotype with a few counts. The chain uses TRBV20-1 and TRBJ2-5; no clear D gene. Per germline, CDR1 DFQATT and CDR2 SNEGSKA (reference sequence). The V and J ends lost 0 bases and 4 bases respectively, with 12 bases between them. This CDR3 is built from 14 residues. CDR3 coding DNA: TGCAGTGCTAGAGACCGACGGTTAAGAGAGACCCAGTACTTC. The encoded protein is CSARDRRLRETQYF.

The CDR3 DNA reads TGTGCCAGCAGCTTAGGCTATGACACTGAAGCTTTCTTT. This translates into CASSLGYDTEAFF. The chain combines TRBV7-2 with TRBJ1-1; D gene ambiguous. The germline V and J ends were trimmed by 1 base and 3 bases, with 6 bases remaining between them. The CDR3 loop spans 13 amino acids. The germline CDR1 and CDR2 sequences are SGHTA and FQGNSA.

In regard to this clonotype: This likely reflects a read error, since a far larger clone is one base away. The CDR3 does not end in the conserved phenylalanine or tryptophan, so this is likely a read error. This chain joins TRBV2 and TRBJ2-7, with D unresolved. Trimming pared 6 bases from V and 6 bases from J, leaving 18 bases between. Germline CDR1 and CDR2: SNHLY and FYNNEI. The CDR3 is made up of 14 amino acids. This CDR3 reads CASSLTPRVGEQYL. CDR3 nucleotide sequence: TGTGCCAGCAGCCTTACGCCCCGAGTAGGCGAGCAGTACCTC.

This clonotype was counted only a few times. J is TRBJ2-5 and V is TRBV28; maybe TRBD1 (7 bases). V shed 5 bases and J shed 4 bases, with 20 bases lying between them. Germline V gene data show CDR1 as MDHEN and CDR2 as SYDVKM. This CDR3 is built from 16 residues. This chain's CDR3 is CASSHRQGRAGETQYF. For the CDR3, the DNA is TGTGCCAGCAGTCACCGACAGGGTAGAGCGGGAGAGACCCAGTACTTC.

This chain connects TRBV20-1 to TRBJ1-6; tentative D call: TRBD1 (6 bases). V lost 3 bases and J lost 8, with 11 bases in between. The length of the CDR3 is 13 residues. Germline CDR1 is DFQATT and CDR2 is SNEGSKA (reference sequence). The CDR3 spells CSAREDRYSPLHF. Written as DNA, the CDR3 is TGCAGTGCTAGGGAGGACAGATATTCACCCCTCCACTTT.

In this sample, this clonotype turned up a few times. The chain uses TRBV20-1 and TRBJ1-1, with 8 bases aligning to TRBD1. V lost 1 base, J lost 6 bases, and 4 bases stayed unmatched. CDR1 DFQATT and CDR2 SNEGSKA come from the germline V gene (reference sequence). The CDR3 covers 13 residues. The CDR3 here is CSARVTGEAEAFF. The CDR3 region has the DNA TGCAGTGCTAGAGTGACAGGGGAGGCTGAAGCTTTCTTT.

Regarding this clonotype: Relative to the germline gene, one junction end is altered; a read error may explain this. The chain carries TRBV6-2 or TRBV6-3 and TRBJ1-3; 9 bases are a match to TRBD1. CDR3 length equals 15 residues. Germline CDR1 and CDR2: MNHEY and SVGEGT. The CDR3 spells CASRTQGASGNTICF. DNA for the CDR3: TGTGCCAGCAGGACACAGGGGGCATCTGGAAACACCATATGTTTT.

The V call is TRBV7-9, the J call TRBJ1-1; no clear D gene. The CDR3 contains 14 residues. Deletions cut 4 bases from V and 0 bases from J, with 9 bases between. The germline V gene has CDR1 SEHNR and CDR2 FQNEAQ (reference sequence). The CDR3 protein is CASSSTRLNTEAFF. CDR3 in DNA: TGTGCCAGCAGCTCGACCCGGCTGAACACTGAAGCTTTCTTT.

The J gene is TRBJ1-5, the V gene TRBV6-1; 8 bases align to TRBD1. The germline gives CDR1 MNHNS, CDR2 SASEGT. J lost 12 bases, V lost 3 bases, and 10 bases had no gene match. This CDR3 is built from 14 residues. The DNA of the CDR3 is TGTGCCAGCAGTGAGGACAGGGCGACACCCAGCCAGCATTTT. Protein sequence: CASSEDRATPSQHF.